Shown below are 7 T cell receptor beta chains from a single sample sequenced in a study of blood T cell repertoires in COVID-19. Sequencing used immunoSEQ multiplex PCR; TCRdb keeps in-frame clones, though not all of them. The repertoire holds 150,000 to 200,000 clones, with about four fifths as singletons. The sample was peripheral blood. The receptors were sampled from a man aged 55 to 70 with active or convalescent COVID-19.

V usage is TRBV3-1 (or the pseudogene TRBV3-2) and J usage is TRBJ2-1; no firm D call. V lost 1 base to trimming and J lost 7 bases, with 8 bases between them. CDR1 is LGHDT, CDR2 YNNKEL, per germline (reference sequence). This CDR3 comprises 13 residues. CDR3 sequence (DNA): TGTGCCAGCAGCCAAGTTAGTTGGAATGAGCAGTTCTTC. It codes for CASSQVSWNEQFF.

This chain links TRBV10-2 with TRBJ2-5, with 11 bases identical to TRBD2. The CDR3 covers 17 residues. Germline CDR1 and CDR2: WSHSY and SAAADI. The J segment lost 2 bases and the V segment lost 1 base, leaving 6 bases of the junction unmatched. The CDR3 nucleotides are TGCGCCAGCAGTGAGTGGCTAGCGGGGGGACAGCAAGAGACCCAGTACTTC. It translates to CASSEWLAGGQQETQYF.

This clone showed up just a few times. This chain joins TRBV5-8 and TRBJ2-5, with TRBD1 matching 9 bases. Looked up from germline, CDR1 is SGHTS and CDR2 is YDEGEE. The length of the CDR3 is 18 residues. V shed 3 bases and J 5 bases; nucleotides not matched to a gene: 17. The CDR3 reads CASSWGTGTGPRRETQYF. In DNA, the CDR3 is TGTGCCAGCAGCTGGGGGACCGGGACAGGGCCGAGGAGGGAGACCCAGTACTTC. The full variable domain, rest sourced from reference TRBV5-8 and TRBJ2-5, is EAGVTQSPTHLIKTRGQQATLRCSPISGHTSVYWYQQALGLGLQFLLWYDEGEERNRGNFPPRFSGRQFPNYSSELNVNALELEDSALYLCASSWGTGTGPRRETQYFGPGTRLLVL.

This chain connects TRBV18 to TRBJ2-7; D may be TRBD1 (6 bases). CDR1 KGHSH and CDR2 LQKENI come from the germline V gene. The V end lost 3 bases, the J end lost 6 bases, and 9 bases lay between the germline ends. The CDR3 has 12 amino acids. The CDR3 nucleotides are TGTGCCAGCTCACCGGACAGTCGCGAGCAGTACTTC. It is translated as CASSPDSREQYF.

The chain uses TRBV6-1 and TRBJ2-7; 10 nucleotides agree with TRBD1. CDR1 is MNHNS and CDR2 is SASEGT in the germline V gene. There are 15 residues in the CDR3. With V trimmed by 5 bases and J by 7 bases, 11 bases remained unmatched. The CDR3 sequence is CASSTGRQGAGEQYF. CDR3 nucleotide sequence: TGTGCCAGCAGTACAGGGAGACAGGGGGCGGGGGAGCAGTACTTC.

This clone was seen just once. The chain carries TRBV28 and TRBJ1-5, with D uncertain. This CDR3 has 15 residues. The germline V and J ends were trimmed by 6 bases and 3 bases, with 15 bases remaining between them. Germline values: CDR1 MDHEN, CDR2 SYDVKM. The CDR3 reads CASRRERTLNQPQHF. In nucleotides, the CDR3 is TGTGCCAGCAGGCGGGAGCGGACCCTCAATCAGCCCCAGCATTTT.

The chain uses TRBV6-6 and TRBJ1-4, with TRBD1 identical over 7 bases. V was pared by 5 bases and J by 7 bases, with 13 bases of the junction left unmatched. The CDR3 has 16 residues. The V gene's germline CDR1 is MNHNY and CDR2 SVGAGI (reference sequence). CDR3 bases: TGTGCCAGCAGTACCGACTACAGGGGAAGTGGTGAAAAACTGTTTTTT. Its protein is CASSTDYRGSGEKLFF.